These 14 T cell receptor beta chains originate from one sample sequenced in a study of OX40 agonist ivuxolimab in advanced cancers. Libraries were prepared by immunoSEQ multiplex PCR; TCRdb keeps only in-frame clonotypes and omits some of them. The sample lists approximately 100,000 clones, 80% to 95% occurring once. Sequenced here: CD4+ or CD8+ T cells sorted from blood, sampled in a trial of the OX40 agonist ivuxolimab. Receptors were obtained from an adult with an advanced solid tumor such as melanoma, head and neck, liver or kidney cancer.

The rearrangement uses TRBV7-2 and TRBJ2-3; D is possibly TRBD2 (5 bases). Germline CDR1 and CDR2: SGHTA and FQGNSA. Trimming removed 0 bases at V and 4 bases at J, with 8 bases between. CDR3 size: 14 residues. CDR3 DNA: TGTGCCAGCAGCTTAGCCGGGAACCCAGATACGCAGTATTTT. Encoded protein: CASSLAGNPDTQYF.

The chain employs TRBV5-4 and TRBJ2-1; TRBD2 aligns across 9 bases. The germline V gene has CDR1 SGHNT and CDR2 YYREEE (reference sequence). Trimming removed 1 base from V and 5 bases from J; junction bases left unmatched: 4. The length of the CDR3 is 15 residues. CDR3 loop: CASSLPREGNNEQFF. DNA for the CDR3: TGTGCCAGCAGCTTGCCGCGGGAGGGAAACAATGAGCAGTTCTTC.

V and J are TRBV4-3 and TRBJ1-3; 9 bases map to TRBD1. This CDR3 comprises 13 residues. The germline V gene has CDR1 LGHNA and CDR2 YSLEER. V was pared by 4 bases and J by 9 bases, with 4 bases of the junction left unmatched. The CDR3 reads CASSRDRVSTIYF. The CDR3 nucleotides read TGCGCCAGCAGCCGGGACAGGGTTTCCACCATATATTTT.

This clone was seen repeatedly, ten times or more. The J gene is TRBJ1-5, the V gene TRBV28, with 7 bases that match TRBD1. Germline V gene data show CDR1 as MDHEN and CDR2 as SYDVKM. Losses at the gene ends were 3 bases for V and 7 bases for J; bases not matched to a gene: 9. CDR3 length: 15 residues. The CDR3 spells CASSLPGGPGQPQHF. CDR3 DNA: TGTGCCAGCAGTTTGCCAGGGGGTCCGGGACAGCCCCAGCATTTT.

The rearrangement uses TRBV5-6 and TRBJ2-7, with 12 positions matching TRBD1. This CDR3 contains 17 residues. V shed 3 bases and J 0 bases; nucleotides not matched to a gene: 7. CDR1 SGHDT and CDR2 YYEEEE come from the germline V gene. This CDR3 reads CASSWIPGQGASYEQYF. CDR3 in DNA: TGTGCCAGCAGCTGGATCCCGGGACAGGGGGCCTCCTACGAGCAGTACTTC.

The CDR3, as DNA: TGTGCCTGGAGTGTAGGGGGAGGGGAAAAACTGTTTTTT. As protein: CAWSVGGGEKLFF. The V and J genes are TRBV30 and TRBJ1-4, with D tentatively TRBD1 (6 bases). The CDR3 runs 13 residues. Trimming removed 0 bases from V and 8 bases from J, with 10 bases in between. The germline CDR1 and CDR2 sequences are GTSNPN and SVGIG (reference sequence).

The count of this clone is one. The chain employs TRBV11-2 and TRBJ2-7; 12 nucleotides agree with TRBD2. The V and J ends lost 1 base and 2 bases, in that order; junction bases with no gene match: 12. Germline lookup yields CDR1 SGHAT and CDR2 FQNNGV. This CDR3 has 19 residues. CDR3 sequence reads: CASSLARTSGIPPTYEQYF. CDR3 sequence (DNA): TGTGCCAGCAGCTTAGCCCGGACTAGCGGGATCCCCCCTACCTACGAGCAGTACTTC.

The chain couples TRBV11-2 to TRBJ1-1; TRBD1 might be the D (6 bases). The CDR3 is made up of 15 amino acids. The V end lost 5 bases, the J end lost 3 bases, and 16 bases lay between the germline ends. Per germline, CDR1 SGHAT and CDR2 FQNNGV. CDR3 in DNA: TGTGCCAGCAGCAAAAGGGGGGCCCTGGACACTGAAGCTTTCTTT. Protein: CASSKRGALDTEAFF.

This chain connects TRBV7-6 to TRBJ2-7; D ambiguous. This CDR3 is built from 14 residues. The V and J ends lost 2 bases and 0 bases respectively, with 8 bases between them. Looked up from germline, CDR1 is SGHVS and CDR2 is FNYEAQ. The CDR3 loop reads CASSLTGFSYEQYF. CDR3 nucleotide sequence: TGTGCCAGCAGCTTAACCGGCTTCTCCTACGAGCAGTACTTC.

The chain joins TRBV11-3 to TRBJ1-1, with D perhaps matching TRBD1 (6 bases). Trimming pared 0 bases from V and 0 bases from J, leaving 20 bases between. Germline CDR1 and CDR2: SGHNT and YENEEA. The CDR3 sequence is 19 residues long. DNA for the CDR3: TGTGCCAGCAGCTTAGAGATTTTCTTAGGGGGGGATATGAACACTGAAGCTTTCTTT. As protein: CASSLEIFLGGDMNTEAFF.

This chain uses TRBV11-2 with TRBJ2-7; 8 bases fit TRBD1. The V gene end was trimmed by 0 bases and the J gene end by 6 bases; junction bases not matched to a gene: 13. CDR3 length equals 17 residues. The V gene's germline CDR1 is SGHAT and CDR2 FQNNGV. In nucleotides, the CDR3 is TGTGCCAGCAGCTTAGAAATAACCGGGACAGGCTTAGGCGAGCAGTACTTC. Protein: CASSLEITGTGLGEQYF.

J is TRBJ2-7 and V is TRBV5-5, with D possibly being TRBD2 (5 bases). Trimming took 9 bases from V and 9 from J, leaving 19 bases between them. CDR3 length: 12 amino acids. CDR1 and CDR2 from the germline V gene are SGHKS and YYEKEE (reference sequence). This chain's CDR3 is CATGVIPARQYF. CDR3 in DNA: TGTGCCACCGGGGTTATACCGGCTAGGCAGTACTTC.

The chain recombines TRBV7-6 with TRBJ2-7; perhaps TRBD1 as D (6 bases). This CDR3 is built from 15 residues. Germline V gene sequence: CDR1 SGHVS, CDR2 FNYEAQ. V gave up 2 bases and J gave up 5 bases, with 16 bases separating them. CDR3: CASSLRTALVDEQYF. As DNA, the CDR3 is TGTGCCAGCAGCTTACGGACAGCCCTTGTGGACGAGCAGTACTTC.

The chain uses TRBV7-3 and TRBJ2-7; either TRBD1 or TRBD2 may supply D (7 bases each). The germline gives CDR1 SGHTA, CDR2 FQGTGA. The CDR3 contains 15 residues. Trimming left V 4 bases short and J 2 bases short, with 15 bases between. The CDR3: CASSSQGGAPYEQYF. CDR3 in DNA: TGTGCCAGCAGCTCTCAGGGGGGGGCTCCCTACGAGCAGTACTTC.